This TCR beta chain was profiled in a study of sequential checkpoint blockade in melanoma. Study details: Maintenance nivolumab came after either treatment sequence. Matched biopsies came pretreatment and at week 13 for some 22 patients.

This clone occurred a few times. Generated by immunoSEQ multiplex PCR, the TCRdb table keeps only in-frame clones and is missing some. The sample consists of tens of thousands of clones, about 30% of them appearing once. Stated treatment: randomized to nivolumab then ipilimumab (arm A) or the reverse (arm B). None of the patients previously received DNA-damaging chemotherapy. The trim removed 5 bases at V and 2 bases at J, leaving 4 bases unmatched. Looked up from germline, CDR1 is SGHAT and CDR2 is FQDESV (reference sequence). This CDR3 is built from 17 residues. V and J are TRBV11-1 and TRBJ2-2; TRBD2 matches at 14 bases. The sample consisted of tumor tissue (inferred from file names), taken from a patient given nivolumab and ipilimumab in sequence. This TCR derives from a human donor with melanoma. The CDR3 nucleotides read TGTGCCAGCAGCCGAGGACTAGCGGGGGGTAACACCGGGGAGCTGTTTTTT. Protein: CASSRGLAGGNTGELFF.